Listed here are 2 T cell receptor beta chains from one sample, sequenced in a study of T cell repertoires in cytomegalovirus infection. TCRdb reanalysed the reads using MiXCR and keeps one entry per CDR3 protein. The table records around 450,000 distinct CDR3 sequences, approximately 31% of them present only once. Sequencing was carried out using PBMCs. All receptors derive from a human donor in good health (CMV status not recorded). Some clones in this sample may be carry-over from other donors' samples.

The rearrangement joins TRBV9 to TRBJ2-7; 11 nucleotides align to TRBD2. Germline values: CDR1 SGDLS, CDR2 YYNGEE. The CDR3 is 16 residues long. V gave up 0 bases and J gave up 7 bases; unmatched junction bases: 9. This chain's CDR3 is CASSVDPSGGNGEQYF. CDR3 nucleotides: TGTGCCAGCAGCGTAGACCCTAGCGGGGGGAACGGAGAGCAGTACTTC.

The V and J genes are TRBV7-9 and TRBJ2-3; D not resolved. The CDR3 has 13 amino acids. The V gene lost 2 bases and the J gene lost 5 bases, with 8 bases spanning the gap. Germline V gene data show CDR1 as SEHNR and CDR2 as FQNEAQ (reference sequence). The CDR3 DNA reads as TGTGCCAGCAGCTTAAGCCCAGTAGATACGCAGTATTTT. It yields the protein CASSLSPVDTQYF.